This is a list of T cell receptor beta chains from one sample in a study of T cell repertoires in cytomegalovirus infection. TCRdb processed the reads anew with MiXCR; each CDR3 protein has one entry. The table has about 480,000 distinct CDR3 sequences, roughly 34% seen once. No antigen has been identified for these receptors. Sequencing was performed on cultured PBMCs, taken from culture after CMV antigen stimulation. Every receptor here comes from a human donor in good health (CMV status not recorded). Some clones in this sample may be carry-over from other donors' samples. The CDR3 runs from the conserved cysteine through the conserved F or W. D genes are given only for firm matches. Clone sizes are given selectively: once, few, many, or a class where the clone is expanded.

TRBJ1-2 . many TRBV7-2 CASSISGGINYGYTF TGTGCCAGCAGCATCTCCGGGGGGATTAACTATGGCTACACCTTC
TRBJ1-2 . . TRBV11-2 CASSPTQEYGYTF TGTGCCAGCAGCCCCACCCAGGAGTATGGCTACACCTTC
TRBJ2-1 TRBD2 . TRBV24-1 CATSDLQAGGTNEQFF TGTGCCACCAGTGATTTACAAGCGGGAGGGACGAATGAGCAGTTCTTC
TRBJ2-1 TRBD2 . TRBV24-1 CATSDSGLAGDHEQFF TGTGCCACCAGTGATTCGGGACTAGCGGGAGATCATGAGCAGTTCTTC
TRBJ2-4 . . TRBV5-1 CASSRAGAENIQYF TGCGCCAGCAGCCGGGCGGGGGCTGAAAACATTCAGTACTTC
TRBJ2-5 . few TRBV7-2 CASRKLQETQYF TGTGCCAGCAGGAAACTCCAAGAGACCCAGTACTTC
TRBJ2-5 . . TRBV6-6 CASSYFRDFFF TGTGCCAGCAGTTACTTTCGTGACTTCTTCTTC
TRBJ2-2 . many TRBV12-3/TRBV12-4 CASSFMHWVVETNTGELFF TGTGCCAGCAGTTTCATGCATTGGGTAGTGGAGACGAACACCGGGGAGCTGTTTTTT
TRBJ2-5 . few TRBV20-1 CSAPARRAWETQYF TGCAGTGCTCCCGCCAGACGGGCCTGGGAGACCCAGTACTTC
TRBJ2-1 . . TRBV28 CASFSLNGSSYNEQFF TGTGCCAGTTTCTCTTTAAACGGGAGCTCCTACAATGAGCAGTTCTTC
TRBJ1-1 . few TRBV6-5 CASSSSRAQNTEAFF TGTGCCAGCAGTTCATCTAGAGCCCAGAACACTGAAGCTTTCTTT
TRBJ2-3 . . TRBV29-1 CSVDPGGGTDTQYF TGCAGCGTTGACCCCGGGGGCGGCACAGATACGCAGTATTTT
TRBJ2-3 . many TRBV7-3 CASSLKGPGLHGKDTQYF TGTGCCAGCAGCTTAAAAGGTCCGGGACTCCATGGGAAAGATACGCAGTATTTT
TRBJ2-3 TRBD2 . TRBV10-3 CAISEAGTRGTDTQYF TGTGCCATCAGCGAGGCGGGGACTAGAGGAACAGATACGCAGTATTTT
TRBJ2-1 TRBD2 many TRBV5-1 CASSDGTSGHNEQFF TGCGCCAGCAGCGACGGGACTAGCGGACACAATGAGCAGTTCTTC
TRBJ2-1 TRBD2 . TRBV19 CASSARTSGGGNEQFF TGTGCCAGTAGTGCCAGGACTAGCGGGGGGGGCAATGAGCAGTTCTTC
TRBJ1-1 . many TRBV7-8 CASSLGNLNTEAFF TGTGCCAGCAGCTTAGGGAACTTGAACACTGAAGCTTTCTTT
TRBJ1-1 . few TRBV6-1 CASSEATRGDTEAFF TGTGCCAGCAGTGAAGCGACTCGGGGGGACACTGAAGCTTTCTTT
TRBJ2-6 . . TRBV7-8 CASSQPRVSGANVLTF TGTGCCAGCAGCCAACCCCGGGTGTCTGGGGCCAACGTCCTGACTTTC
TRBJ1-4 TRBD1 . TRBV28 CASQRGRLEKLFF TGTGCCAGTCAAAGGGGGCGACTTGAAAAACTGTTTTTT
TRBJ2-7 TRBD1 . TRBV29-1 CSVETGTGGNEQYF TGCAGCGTTGAAACCGGGACAGGGGGCAACGAGCAGTACTTC
TRBJ1-3 . . TRBV4-1 CASSQLAGTGNTIYF TGCGCCAGCAGCCAACTCGCGGGGACTGGAAACACCATATATTTT
TRBJ2-5 TRBD1 . TRBV4-1 CASSQGQGNQETQYF TGCGCCAGCAGCCAAGGACAGGGGAATCAAGAGACCCAGTACTTC
TRBJ2-3 TRBD1 . TRBV6-2/TRBV6-3 CASSYPGTVSAQYF TGTGCCAGCAGCTATCCCGGGACAGTCTCGGCGCAGTATTTT
TRBJ2-3 TRBD2 few TRBV12-3/TRBV12-4 CASSLLSSGSIRDTQYF TGTGCCAGCAGTTTATTGTCTAGCGGGAGTATCAGAGATACGCAGTATTTT
TRBJ2-3 . few TRBV27 CATRTDLSISTDTQYF TGTGCCACCCGGACAGATCTATCGATTAGCACAGATACGCAGTATTTT
TRBJ1-2 . few TRBV28 CASSLDRYGYTF TGTGCCAGCAGCCTCGATCGGTATGGCTACACCTTC
TRBJ2-5 . many TRBV7-2 CASSPRVWGPETQYF TGTGCCAGCAGCCCACGAGTGTGGGGGCCAGAGACCCAGTACTTC
TRBJ2-3 . few TRBV15 CATSRVPERRSTDTQYF TGTGCCACCAGCAGAGTCCCCGAGAGGCGTAGCACAGATACGCAGTATTTT